This is a list of T cell receptor beta chains from one sample in a study of blood T cell repertoires in COVID-19. TCRdb's copy holds only in-frame clones and misses some; the assay was immunoSEQ multiplex PCR. Of 150,000 or so clones listed, less than 85% are singletons. Sequenced material: peripheral blood. These receptors came from an elderly woman with acute or convalescent COVID-19. The CDR3 runs from the conserved cysteine through the conserved F or W. A D gene is named only where the DNA matches it firmly. The listing skips clone size in some rows; elsewhere it reads once, few, many or a size class.

j_call clone_size v_call d_call cdr3_nt cdr3_aa
TRBJ1-2 . TRBV5-1 . TGCGCCAGCAGCTTGATCCCAGGGATGAAGCATAATGGCTACACCTTC CASSLIPGMKHNGYTF
TRBJ1-4 few TRBV28 . TGTGCCAGCAGCGGAAGGGGGACTGAAAAACTGTTTTTT CASSGRGTEKLFF
TRBJ2-7 . TRBV27 TRBD2 TGTGCCAGCAGCGGACTAGCGGGTTCCTACGAGCAGTACTTC CASSGLAGSYEQYF
TRBJ2-7 . TRBV28 TRBD2 TGTGCCAGCAGTTCACCTAGCGGGAGCCGACACGAGCAGTACTTC CASSSPSGSRHEQYF
TRBJ1-2 . TRBV2 TRBD1 TGTGCCAGCAGTGAAGAGTCTAGGACAGGTGGCTACACCTTC CASSEESRTGGYTF
TRBJ2-7 few TRBV28 . TGTGCCAGCAGTTTATATGGCAGGGCGGACGAGCAGTACTTC CASSLYGRADEQYF
TRBJ2-4 . TRBV4-2 . TGTGCCAGCAGCCAAGAACAACGGGGGGCCAAAAACATTCAGTACTTC CASSQEQRGAKNIQYF
TRBJ2-1 . TRBV30 TRBD2 TGTGCCTGGAGTTTTAGCGGGTCTTACAATGAGCAGTTCTTC CAWSFSGSYNEQFF
TRBJ2-2 . TRBV14 . TGTGCCAGCAGCGTGCGGGCGGGGAGACTTTCCGGGGAGCTGTTTTTT CASSVRAGRLSGELFF
TRBJ2-2 . TRBV5-1 . TGCGCCAGCAGCTTGGGACCGACGGGCGGGGAGCTGTTTTTT CASSLGPTGGELFF
TRBJ1-2 . TRBV9 . TGTGCCAGCAGCCCGCAGGCGACAGTCCCGATGGGCTACACCTTC CASSPQATVPMGYTF
TRBJ2-7 . TRBV2 . TGTGCCAGCAATCCAGCGACCCACTACGAGCAGTACTTC CASNPATHYEQYF
TRBJ2-3 . TRBV27 . TGTGCCAGCAGTTTTTTCTACTCACTGCGGGTGGATACGCAGTATTTT CASSFFYSLRVDTQYF
TRBJ2-7 . TRBV7-9 TRBD1 TGTGCCAGCAGCTTACAGGGGGCATCCGAGCAGTACTTC CASSLQGASEQYF
TRBJ2-7 . TRBV4-1 TRBD2 TGCGCCAGCAGCCCCAGGGACGGCGGGAGGGTGAACTCCTACGAGCAGTACTTC CASSPRDGGRVNSYEQYF
TRBJ1-5 few TRBV6-5 . TGTGCCAGTGGGGACTCCCACGGGAGCAATCAGCCCCAGCATTTT CASGDSHGSNQPQHF
TRBJ2-3 . TRBV5-1 . TGCGCCAGCAGCGAAGGACTCACAGATACGCAGTATTTT CASSEGLTDTQYF
TRBJ2-1 . TRBV19 . TGTGCCAGTAGTACTGGGCCGTCGGATAATGAGCAGTTCTTC CASSTGPSDNEQFF